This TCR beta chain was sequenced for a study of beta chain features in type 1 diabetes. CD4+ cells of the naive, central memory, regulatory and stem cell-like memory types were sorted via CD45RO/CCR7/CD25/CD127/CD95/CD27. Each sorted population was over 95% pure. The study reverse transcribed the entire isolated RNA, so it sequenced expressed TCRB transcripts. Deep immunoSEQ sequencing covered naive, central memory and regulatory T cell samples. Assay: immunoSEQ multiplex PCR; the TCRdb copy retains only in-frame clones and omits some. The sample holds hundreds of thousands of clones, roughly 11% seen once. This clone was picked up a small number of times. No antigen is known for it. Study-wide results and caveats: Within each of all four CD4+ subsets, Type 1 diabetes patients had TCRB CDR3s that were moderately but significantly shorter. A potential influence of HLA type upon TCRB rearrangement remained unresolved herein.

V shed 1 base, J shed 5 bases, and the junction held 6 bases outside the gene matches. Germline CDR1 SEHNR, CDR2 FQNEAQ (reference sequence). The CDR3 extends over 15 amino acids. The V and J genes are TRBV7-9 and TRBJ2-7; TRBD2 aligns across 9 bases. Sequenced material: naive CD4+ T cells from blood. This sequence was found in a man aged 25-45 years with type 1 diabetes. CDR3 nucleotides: TGTGCCAGCAGCTTAGTTCAGACTAGCGGTGACGAGCAGTACTTC. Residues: CASSLVQTSGDEQYF.